This T cell receptor beta chain was documented in a study of identical twins. Looked up from germline, CDR1 is SGHRS and CDR2 is YFSETQ. The CDR3 sequence is 15 residues long. Trimming left V 5 bases short and J 5 bases short, with 18 bases between. The authors used template switching to add a universal primer site and gave cDNA unique molecular identifiers. TCRdb fed the 5' RACE reads into MiXCR, producing one record per CDR3 protein. There are around 550,000 distinct CDR3 sequences in the sample; 13% to 15% occur only once, and roughly 0.42% lies in the top ten. The sample also formed part of further work on yellow fever vaccine responses in identical twins.

This rearrangement joins TRBV5-1 to TRBJ2-3, with D perhaps matching TRBD2 (6 bases). This sequence was found in a woman younger than 35 in good health. Input material: CD4+ T cells sorted from blood. The CDR3 nucleotides are TGCGCCAGCAGAAACCGGGACTCTGTGGGAGATACGCAGTATTTT. Amino acid sequence: CASRNRDSVGDTQYF.